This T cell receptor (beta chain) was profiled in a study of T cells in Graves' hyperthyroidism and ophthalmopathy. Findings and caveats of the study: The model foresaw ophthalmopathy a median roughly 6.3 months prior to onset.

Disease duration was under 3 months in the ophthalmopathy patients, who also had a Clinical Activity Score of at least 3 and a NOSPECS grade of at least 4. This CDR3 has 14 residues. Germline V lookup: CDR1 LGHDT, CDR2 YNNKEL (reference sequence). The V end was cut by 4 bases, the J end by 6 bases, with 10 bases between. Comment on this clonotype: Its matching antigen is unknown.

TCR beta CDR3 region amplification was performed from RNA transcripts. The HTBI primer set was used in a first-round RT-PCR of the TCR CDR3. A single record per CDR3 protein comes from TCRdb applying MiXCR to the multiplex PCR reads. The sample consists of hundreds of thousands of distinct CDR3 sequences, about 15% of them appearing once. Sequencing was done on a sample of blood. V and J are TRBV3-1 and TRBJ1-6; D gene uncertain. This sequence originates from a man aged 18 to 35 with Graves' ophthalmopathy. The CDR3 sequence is CASSRILSNSPLHF. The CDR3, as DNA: TGTGCCAGCAGCCGGATCTTAAGTAATTCACCCCTCCACTTT.